These 14 T cell receptor beta chains originate from one sample sequenced in a study of OX40 agonist ivuxolimab in advanced cancers. The data were produced by immunoSEQ multiplex PCR, yet TCRdb's version contains in-frame clones alone and is incomplete. The sample records some 30,000 clones, 70% to 85% being singletons. The material was CD4+ or CD8+ T cells sorted from blood, obtained in a trial of the OX40 agonist ivuxolimab. These receptors originate from an adult with an advanced solid tumor such as melanoma, head and neck, liver or kidney cancer.

The chain links TRBV2 to TRBJ1-5; TRBD1 agrees at 8 bases. The V and J ends lost 4 bases and 4 bases, in that order; junction bases with no gene match: 3. The V gene's germline CDR1 is SNHLY and CDR2 FYNNEI. The CDR3 length is 14 residues. As DNA, the CDR3 is TGTGCCAGCAGTGGACAGGGGTGGAATCAGCCCCAGCATTTT. Its translation: CASSGQGWNQPQHF.

This clone was counted a single time. V and J are TRBV7-3 and TRBJ2-7; D not resolved. This CDR3 is built from 13 residues. V was clipped by 1 base and J by 2 bases, with 6 bases between them. Germline CDR1 SGHTA, CDR2 FQGTGA. The CDR3 sequence is CASSLNSAYEQYF. CDR3 coding DNA: TGTGCCAGCAGCTTAAACTCAGCCTACGAGCAGTACTTC.

The V and J genes are TRBV5-1 and TRBJ2-1; 9 bases map to TRBD2. The CDR3 consists of 15 residues. The V and J ends lost 2 bases and 0 bases, in that order; junction bases with no gene match: 0. Looked up from germline, CDR1 is SGHRS and CDR2 is YFSETQ. CDR3 DNA sequence: TGCGCCAGCAGCTTTAGCGGGAGCTCCTACAATGAGCAGTTCTTC. Amino acids: CASSFSGSSYNEQFF.

The chain carries TRBV28 and TRBJ1-4; TRBD1 matches at 7 bases. This CDR3 has 17 amino acids. Germline CDR1 MDHEN, CDR2 SYDVKM. Trimming removed 6 bases from V and 3 bases from J; junction bases left unmatched: 13. The CDR3 reads CASRFVGTVIANEKLFF. In DNA form, the CDR3 reads TGTGCCAGCAGATTCGTTGGGACAGTAATAGCTAATGAAAAACTGTTTTTT.

This chain uses TRBV6-1 with TRBJ1-1; no reliable D call. Per the germline V gene, CDR1 is MNHNS and CDR2 is SASEGT. V shed 4 bases and J shed 1 base, with 7 bases lying between them. The CDR3 consists of 13 residues. The CDR3 DNA reads as TGTGCCAGCAGTGCGTGGCCGAACACTGAAGCTTTCTTT. This sequence encodes CASSAWPNTEAFF.

This chain joins TRBV10-1 and TRBJ1-1, with no clear D. This CDR3 comprises 14 residues. Germline V lookup: CDR1 WNHNN, CDR2 SYGVQD (reference sequence). V lost 0 bases and J 6 bases, leaving 11 bases between the germline ends. The CDR3 loop is CASSESNLAAEAFF. The CDR3 nucleotides are TGCGCCAGCAGTGAGTCGAATCTCGCCGCTGAAGCTTTCTTT.

CDR3 DNA sequence: TGTGCCAGCAGCTTAGTTGATGGTACGCAGTATTTT. It translates to CASSLVDGTQYF. The V gene is TRBV7-6, the J gene TRBJ2-3; D remains unclear. The ends were cut back, 1 base at V and 8 bases at J, with 7 bases in the middle. The CDR3 totals 12 residues. CDR1 SGHVS and CDR2 FNYEAQ come from the germline V gene.

This clone has a single count. This chain joins TRBV9 and TRBJ1-3; 9 bases map to TRBD1. The CDR3 runs to 16 residues. Germline assignment: CDR1 SGDLS and CDR2 YYNGEE. Trimming at V came to 3 bases and at J to 4 bases, leaving 8 bases not matched to a gene. CDR3 protein: CASSDHGTGSGNTIYF. CDR3 in DNA: TGTGCCAGCAGCGACCACGGGACAGGGTCCGGAAACACCATATATTTT.

This chain connects TRBV9 to TRBJ2-7, with TRBD1 identical over 9 bases. The CDR3 extends over 14 amino acids. V was clipped by 4 bases and J by 6 bases; unmatched bases: 8. In germline, CDR1 is SGDLS, CDR2 YYNGEE. CDR3 amino acids: CASSPGTGWFEQYF. In nucleotides, the CDR3 is TGTGCCAGCAGCCCAGGGACAGGGTGGTTCGAGCAGTACTTC.

This clone was observed a handful of times. The chain employs TRBV7-2 and TRBJ1-1, with 8 nucleotides matching TRBD1. The germline CDR1 and CDR2 sequences are SGHTA and FQGNSA. This CDR3 region has 14 residues. J was trimmed by 1 base and V by 5 bases; bases with no gene match: 3. CDR3 coding DNA: TGTGCCAGCAGCCGGGACAGGAAGAACACTGAAGCTTTCTTT. It yields the protein CASSRDRKNTEAFF.

This sequence joins TRBV19 and TRBJ1-1; unclear D gene. Trimming cost V 2 bases and J 7 bases, with 14 bases left between them. CDR3 length equals 14 residues. Per germline, CDR1 LNHDA and CDR2 SQIVND (reference sequence). The CDR3 DNA is TGTGCCAGTAGTATAACCGGAGGGAGTGGTGAAGCTTTCTTT. Its translation: CASSITGGSGEAFF.

The chain links TRBV6-1 to TRBJ1-2, with D perhaps TRBD1 (5 bases). The CDR3 consists of 14 residues. Germline V gene sequence: CDR1 MNHNS, CDR2 SASEGT. Between the trimmed V and J ends, which lost 0 bases and 8 bases, there was a span of 13 bases. This CDR3 is CASSEAMEGLGYTF. The CDR3 DNA reads TGTGCCAGCAGTGAAGCAATGGAGGGGTTGGGCTACACCTTC.

In this sample, this clone turned up once. V usage is TRBV2 and J usage is TRBJ2-7; TRBD1 aligns across 10 bases. The CDR3 runs to 15 residues. J gave up 7 bases and V 2 bases, and 8 bases lay outside the gene matches. Germline V gives CDR1 SNHLY, CDR2 FYNNEI. CDR3: CASSETSGTGDEQYF. In nucleotides, the CDR3 is TGTGCCAGCAGTGAAACCTCCGGGACAGGGGATGAGCAGTACTTC.

This chain connects TRBV2 to TRBJ2-7, with 8 bases matching TRBD2. The CDR3 covers 14 residues. The germline V gene has CDR1 SNHLY and CDR2 FYNNEI. V trimming: 6 bases; J trimming: 2 bases; junction bases outside the gene matches: 6. CDR3 region: CASRPTGGTYEQYF. For the CDR3, the DNA is TGTGCCAGCAGACCTACGGGGGGGACCTACGAGCAGTACTTC.